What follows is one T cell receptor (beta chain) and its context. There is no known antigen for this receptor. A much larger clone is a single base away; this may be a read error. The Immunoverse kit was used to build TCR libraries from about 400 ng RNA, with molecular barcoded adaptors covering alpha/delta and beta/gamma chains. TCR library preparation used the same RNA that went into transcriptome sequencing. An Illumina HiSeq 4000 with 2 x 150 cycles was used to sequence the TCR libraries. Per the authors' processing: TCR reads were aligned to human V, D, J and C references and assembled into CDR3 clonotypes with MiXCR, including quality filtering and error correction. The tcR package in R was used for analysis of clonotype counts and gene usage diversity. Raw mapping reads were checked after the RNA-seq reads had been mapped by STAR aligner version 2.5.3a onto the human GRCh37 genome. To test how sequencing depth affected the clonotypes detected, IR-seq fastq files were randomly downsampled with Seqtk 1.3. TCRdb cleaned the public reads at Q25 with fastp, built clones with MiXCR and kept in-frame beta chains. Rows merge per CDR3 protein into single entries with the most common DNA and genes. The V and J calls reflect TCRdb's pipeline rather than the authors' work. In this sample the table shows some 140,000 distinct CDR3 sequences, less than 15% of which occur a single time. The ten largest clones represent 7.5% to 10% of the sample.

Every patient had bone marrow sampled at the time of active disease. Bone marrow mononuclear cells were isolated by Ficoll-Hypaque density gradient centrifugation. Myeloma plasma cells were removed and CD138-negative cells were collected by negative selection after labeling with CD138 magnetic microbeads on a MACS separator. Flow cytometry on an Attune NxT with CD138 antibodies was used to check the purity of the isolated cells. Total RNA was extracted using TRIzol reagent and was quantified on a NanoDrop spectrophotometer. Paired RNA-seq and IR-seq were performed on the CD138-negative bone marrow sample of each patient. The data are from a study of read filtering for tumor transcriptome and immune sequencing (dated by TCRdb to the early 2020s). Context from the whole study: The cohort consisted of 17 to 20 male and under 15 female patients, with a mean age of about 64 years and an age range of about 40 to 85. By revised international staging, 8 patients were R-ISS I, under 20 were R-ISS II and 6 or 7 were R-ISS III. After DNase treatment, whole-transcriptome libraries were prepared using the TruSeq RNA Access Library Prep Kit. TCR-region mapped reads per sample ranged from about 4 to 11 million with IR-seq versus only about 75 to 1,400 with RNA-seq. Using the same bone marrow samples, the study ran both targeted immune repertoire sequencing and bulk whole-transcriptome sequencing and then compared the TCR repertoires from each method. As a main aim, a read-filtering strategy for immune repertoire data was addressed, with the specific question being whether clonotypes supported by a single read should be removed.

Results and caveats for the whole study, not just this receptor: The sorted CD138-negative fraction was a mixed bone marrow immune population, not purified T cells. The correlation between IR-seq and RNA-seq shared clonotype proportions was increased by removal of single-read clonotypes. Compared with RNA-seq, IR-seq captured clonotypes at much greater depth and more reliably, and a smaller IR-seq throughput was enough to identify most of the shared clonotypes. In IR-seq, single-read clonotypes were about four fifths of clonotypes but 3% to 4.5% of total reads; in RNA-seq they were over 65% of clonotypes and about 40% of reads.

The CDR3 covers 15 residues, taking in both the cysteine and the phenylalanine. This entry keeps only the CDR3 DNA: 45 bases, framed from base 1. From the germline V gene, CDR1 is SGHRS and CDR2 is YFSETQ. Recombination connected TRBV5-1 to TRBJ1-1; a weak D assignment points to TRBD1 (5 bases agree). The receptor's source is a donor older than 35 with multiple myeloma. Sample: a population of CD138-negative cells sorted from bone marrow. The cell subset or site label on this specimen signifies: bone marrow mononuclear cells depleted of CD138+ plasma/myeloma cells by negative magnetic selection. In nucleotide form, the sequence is TGCGCCAGCAGCTGGGCAGGGCCGTTGAACGCTGAAGCTTTCTTT. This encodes CASSWAGPLNAEAFF.